This T cell receptor (beta chain) is from a study of graft-versus-host responses after intestinal transplantation. Turning to the study itself: Recipients underwent multivisceral, liver-intestinal, or isolated intestinal transplants. Among the recipients, all got anti-thymocyte globulin induction and then tacrolimus and steroids for around 3 years.

Regarding this clone: Its target is unknown.

V lost 0 bases and J 4 bases, leaving 11 bases between the germline ends. CDR1 and CDR2 from the germline V gene are SGDLS and YYNGEE. This CDR3 comprises 15 residues. The assay was immunoSEQ multiplex PCR, and TCRdb's table has in-frame clones only and misses some. This sample yields 85,000 to 100,000 clones, of which 86% are seen a single time; around 1.4% belongs to the top ten. Overall study results and limits: Investigators detected GvH clones in recipient marrow, with some emerging earlier in ileum or blood. Researchers found peak circulating GvH clone levels linked to early post-transplant HvG declines.

This clonotype was obtained from a human patient who received an intestinal transplant, so some T cells may come from the graft donor. The V gene is TRBV9, the J gene TRBJ1-3; tentatively, D is TRBD1 (5 bases). Here the sequenced sample was PBMCs, taken 255 days after intestinal transplant. CDR3 bases: TGTGCCAGCAGCGTAGGGGGCCATCCAGGAAACACCATATATTTT. It encodes CASSVGGHPGNTIYF.